This T cell receptor beta chain was sequenced during a study of graft-versus-host responses after intestinal transplantation. TCRdb's copy holds only in-frame clones and misses some; the assay was immunoSEQ multiplex PCR. This repertoire shows around 130,000 clones, 90% to 95% found once; its top ten account for around 0.15%. Remarks on this clone: Its antigen remains unidentified.

Per germline, CDR1 KGHSH and CDR2 LQKENI. The CDR3 runs to 13 residues. The V gene end was trimmed by 8 bases and the J gene end by 5 bases; junction bases not matched to a gene: 6. The V gene is TRBV18, the J gene TRBJ2-1, with 7 nucleotides matching TRBD1. The sequence was collected from a human donor who received an intestinal transplant. Material: unstimulated CD4+ T cells sorted from spleen or lymph node cells, obtained before intestinal transplant. The CDR3, as DNA: TGTGCCAGCCACCGGGACAGAAACAATGAGCAGTTCTTC. It yields the protein CASHRDRNNEQFF.